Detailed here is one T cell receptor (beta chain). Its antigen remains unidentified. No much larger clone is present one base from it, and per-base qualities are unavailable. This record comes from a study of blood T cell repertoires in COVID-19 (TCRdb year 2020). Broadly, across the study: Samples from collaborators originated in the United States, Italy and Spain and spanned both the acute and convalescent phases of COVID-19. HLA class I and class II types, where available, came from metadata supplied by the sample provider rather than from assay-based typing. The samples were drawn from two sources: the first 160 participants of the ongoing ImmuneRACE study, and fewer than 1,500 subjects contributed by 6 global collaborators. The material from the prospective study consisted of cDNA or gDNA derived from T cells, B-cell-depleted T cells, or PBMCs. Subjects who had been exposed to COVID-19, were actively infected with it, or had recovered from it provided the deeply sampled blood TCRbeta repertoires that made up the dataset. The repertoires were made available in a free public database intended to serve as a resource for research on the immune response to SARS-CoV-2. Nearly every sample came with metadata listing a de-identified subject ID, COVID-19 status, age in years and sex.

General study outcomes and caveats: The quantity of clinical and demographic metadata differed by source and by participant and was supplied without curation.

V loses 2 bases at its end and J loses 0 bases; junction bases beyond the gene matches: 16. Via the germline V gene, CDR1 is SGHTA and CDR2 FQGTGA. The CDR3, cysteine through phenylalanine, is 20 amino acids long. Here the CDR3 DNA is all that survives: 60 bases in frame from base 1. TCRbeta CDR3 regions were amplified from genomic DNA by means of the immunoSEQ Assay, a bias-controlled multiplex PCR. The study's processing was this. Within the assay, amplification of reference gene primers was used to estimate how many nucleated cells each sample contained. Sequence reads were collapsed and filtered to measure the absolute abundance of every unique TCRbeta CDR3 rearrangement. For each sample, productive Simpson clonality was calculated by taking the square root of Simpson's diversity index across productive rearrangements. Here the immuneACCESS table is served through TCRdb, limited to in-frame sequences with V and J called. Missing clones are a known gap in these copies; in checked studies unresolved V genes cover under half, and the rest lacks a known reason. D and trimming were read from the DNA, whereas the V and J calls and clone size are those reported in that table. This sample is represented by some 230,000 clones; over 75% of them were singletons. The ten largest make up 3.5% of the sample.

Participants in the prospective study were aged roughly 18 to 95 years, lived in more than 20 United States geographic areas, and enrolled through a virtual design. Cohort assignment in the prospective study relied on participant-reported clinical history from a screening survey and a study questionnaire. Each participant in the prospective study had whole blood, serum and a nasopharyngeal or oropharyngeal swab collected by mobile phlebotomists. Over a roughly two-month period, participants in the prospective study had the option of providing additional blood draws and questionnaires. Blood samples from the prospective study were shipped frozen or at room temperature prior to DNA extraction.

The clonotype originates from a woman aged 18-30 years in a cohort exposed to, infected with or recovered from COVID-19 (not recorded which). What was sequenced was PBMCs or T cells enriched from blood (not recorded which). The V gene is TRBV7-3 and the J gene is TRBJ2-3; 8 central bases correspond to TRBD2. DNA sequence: TGTGCCAGCAGCTTACGTCTCAGCCCCGGGAGGGCGGTAAGCACAGATACGCAGTATTTT. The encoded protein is CASSLRLSPGRAVSTDTQYF.